This T cell receptor (beta chain) was profiled in a study of T cell responses to AZD1222 COVID-19 vaccine. At the level of the study: Whether given at about 4 or about 12 weeks, second doses were pooled.

CDR3 size: 15 residues. Germline assignment: CDR1 SGDLS and CDR2 YYNGEE. V gave up 0 bases and J gave up 6 bases; unmatched junction bases: 5. As to this clone: Its antigen is currently unknown.

Study findings and constraints: Once two AZD1222 doses were given, Spike-specific TCR breadth and depth went up. Repertoires were obtained only post-peak T cell response. Reports indicate that nearly half of spike-specific TCRs are directed at unmutated variant regions.

Generated by immunoSEQ multiplex PCR, the TCRdb table keeps only in-frame clones and is missing some. The repertoire holds some 150,000 clones, about nine tenths seen once, with less than 2% in the top ten. The sample was peripheral blood, taken on day 0 of AZD1222 vaccination. The sequence was collected from an adult in good health. The J gene is TRBJ2-3, the V gene TRBV9; 9 bases agree with TRBD2. In DNA, the CDR3 is TGTGCCAGCAGCGTAGGGGTAGCGGGAGATGATACGCAGTATTTT. Translated, it gives CASSVGVAGDDTQYF.